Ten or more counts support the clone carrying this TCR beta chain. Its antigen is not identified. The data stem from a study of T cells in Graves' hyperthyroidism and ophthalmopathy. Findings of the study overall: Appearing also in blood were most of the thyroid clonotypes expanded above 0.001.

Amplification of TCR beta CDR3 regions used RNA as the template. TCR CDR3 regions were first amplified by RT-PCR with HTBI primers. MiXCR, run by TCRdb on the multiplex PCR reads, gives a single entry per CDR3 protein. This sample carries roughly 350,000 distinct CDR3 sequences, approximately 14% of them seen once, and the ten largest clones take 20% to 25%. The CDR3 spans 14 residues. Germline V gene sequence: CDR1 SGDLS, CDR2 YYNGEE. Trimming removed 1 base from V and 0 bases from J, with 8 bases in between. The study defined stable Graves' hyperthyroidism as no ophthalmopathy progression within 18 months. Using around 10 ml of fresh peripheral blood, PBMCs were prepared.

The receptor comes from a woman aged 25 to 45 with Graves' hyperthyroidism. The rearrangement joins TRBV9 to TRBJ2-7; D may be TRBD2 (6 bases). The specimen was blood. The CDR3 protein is CASSVWGDSYEQYF. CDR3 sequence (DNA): TGTGCCAGCAGCGTATGGGGGGACTCCTACGAGCAGTACTTC.